This is a list of T cell receptor beta chains from one sample in a study of T-cell memory formation after mild COVID-19. TCRdb fed the 5' RACE reads into MiXCR, producing one record per CDR3 protein. The sample shows just over 350,000 distinct CDR3 sequences, roughly 14% of them seen only once. Material: PBMCs or a T cell subset sorted from them (not recorded which). The receptors shown here come from a man between 18 and 35 years old who had mild COVID-19 (a few samples of this study predate the infection). Cell type and time point are not known. CDR3s include the opening cysteine and the closing phenylalanine or tryptophan. The D gene is left open where the match is weak. Where a row states a size, it is once, few, many or the class of an expanded clone; other rows omit it.

CDR3aa: CSVRTDGYTF
CDR3nt: TGCAGCGTTAGGACGGATGGCTACACCTTC
v_gene: TRBV29-1
j_gene: TRBJ1-2
abundance: few
d_gene: .

CDR3aa: CASSRTSSNEQFF
CDR3nt: TGTGCCAGCAGCCGTACTAGCTCCAATGAGCAGTTCTTC
v_gene: TRBV12-3/TRBV12-4
j_gene: TRBJ2-1
abundance: .
d_gene: .

CDR3aa: CASSLQGRGSDYGYTF
CDR3nt: TGCGCCAGCAGCCTACAGGGGAGGGGTTCGGACTATGGCTACACCTTC
v_gene: TRBV5-1
j_gene: TRBJ1-2
abundance: .
d_gene: TRBD1

CDR3aa: CASSLGRGKSTEAFF
CDR3nt: TGTGCCAGCAGCTTAGGAAGGGGGAAAAGCACTGAAGCTTTCTTT
v_gene: TRBV7-9
j_gene: TRBJ1-1
abundance: .
d_gene: .

CDR3aa: CASSFRENEKLFF
CDR3nt: TGTGCCAGCAGCTTCCGGGAGAATGAAAAACTGTTTTTT
v_gene: TRBV7-2
j_gene: TRBJ1-4
abundance: few
d_gene: .

CDR3aa: CASSQESSRAKNIQYF
CDR3nt: TGCGCCAGCAGCCAAGAGAGCTCGAGAGCCAAAAACATTCAGTACTTC
v_gene: TRBV4-3
j_gene: TRBJ2-4
abundance: many
d_gene: .

CDR3aa: CASSFTQGAAYGYTF
CDR3nt: TGTGCCAGCAGCTTTACACAGGGGGCTGCCTATGGCTACACCTTC
v_gene: TRBV7-2
j_gene: TRBJ1-2
abundance: .
d_gene: TRBD1

CDR3aa: CASRPGTSGYNEQFF
CDR3nt: TGCGCCAGCAGACCCGGGACTAGCGGATATAATGAGCAGTTCTTC
v_gene: TRBV5-1
j_gene: TRBJ2-1
abundance: .
d_gene: TRBD2

CDR3aa: CASSLDGRGETQYF
CDR3nt: TGCGCCAGCAGCTTGGATGGAAGGGGGGAGACCCAGTACTTC
v_gene: TRBV5-1
j_gene: TRBJ2-5
abundance: few
d_gene: .

CDR3aa: CASSLVAENIQYF
CDR3nt: TGTGCCAGCAGCTTAGTGGCGGAAAACATTCAGTACTTC
v_gene: TRBV11-2
j_gene: TRBJ2-4
abundance: few
d_gene: .

CDR3aa: CASSATQGIRRLFF
CDR3nt: TGTGCCAGCAGTGCCACCCAGGGAATTAGAAGGCTGTTTTTT
v_gene: TRBV6-4
j_gene: TRBJ2-2
abundance: few
d_gene: .

CDR3aa: CASSPGRGQRTDTQYF
CDR3nt: TGTGCCAGCAGCCCAGGCAGGGGTCAGCGCACAGATACGCAGTATTTT
v_gene: TRBV7-9
j_gene: TRBJ2-3
abundance: .
d_gene: .

CDR3aa: CASSLQGTREKLFF
CDR3nt: TGCGCCAGCAGCCTTCAGGGGACTCGGGAAAAACTGTTTTTT
v_gene: TRBV5-1
j_gene: TRBJ1-4
abundance: .
d_gene: .

CDR3aa: CASSVVSRPYNEQFF
CDR3nt: TGTGCCAGCAGCGTAGTTAGCCGCCCTTACAATGAGCAGTTCTTC
v_gene: TRBV9
j_gene: TRBJ2-1
abundance: few
d_gene: .

CDR3aa: CASSLFGGQGATQYF
CDR3nt: TGTGCCAGCAGCCTATTTGGGGGCCAGGGGGCAACGCAGTATTTT
v_gene: TRBV11-2
j_gene: TRBJ2-3
abundance: .
d_gene: TRBD1

CDR3aa: CASSLGGEKLFF
CDR3nt: TGTGCCAGCAGCTTGGGCGGAGAAAAACTGTTTTTT
v_gene: TRBV12-3/TRBV12-4
j_gene: TRBJ1-4
abundance: many
d_gene: .

CDR3aa: CASSSPGARTQYF
CDR3nt: TGTGCCAGCAGCTCCCCCGGGGCGCGAACGCAGTATTTT
v_gene: TRBV7-9
j_gene: TRBJ2-3
abundance: .
d_gene: .

CDR3aa: CARDPYEQYF
CDR3nt: TGTGCCCGGGATCCCTACGAGCAGTACTTC
v_gene: TRBV10-3
j_gene: TRBJ2-7
abundance: .
d_gene: .

CDR3aa: CASSQDWGSSDTQYF
CDR3nt: TGCGCCAGCAGCCAAGACTGGGGCAGTTCAGATACGCAGTATTTT
v_gene: TRBV4-3
j_gene: TRBJ2-3
abundance: few
d_gene: .

CDR3aa: CASSQMGGLGNTIYF
CDR3nt: TGTGCCAGCAGCCAAATGGGGGGATTGGGAAACACCATATATTTT
v_gene: TRBV6-5
j_gene: TRBJ1-3
abundance: few
d_gene: .

CDR3aa: CASRGASGTEAFF
CDR3nt: TGTGCCAGCAGGGGCGCGTCCGGCACTGAAGCTTTCTTT
v_gene: TRBV6-1
j_gene: TRBJ1-1
abundance: .
d_gene: .

CDR3aa: CASSSSGGLYNEQFF
CDR3nt: TGTGCCAGCAGCTCTAGCGGGGGGCTGTACAATGAGCAGTTCTTC
v_gene: TRBV7-3
j_gene: TRBJ2-1
abundance: many
d_gene: TRBD2

CDR3aa: CSASKGSGSYEQYF
CDR3nt: TGCAGTGCTAGTAAGGGCAGTGGCTCCTACGAGCAGTACTTC
v_gene: TRBV20-1
j_gene: TRBJ2-7
abundance: few
d_gene: .

CDR3aa: CAIQWGQGSTDTQYF
CDR3nt: TGTGCCATCCAGTGGGGACAGGGGTCCACAGATACGCAGTATTTT
v_gene: TRBV6-2/TRBV6-3
j_gene: TRBJ2-3
abundance: few
d_gene: TRBD1

CDR3aa: CASSSQGIVTGELFF
CDR3nt: TGTGCCAGCAGCTCACAGGGGATCGTGACCGGGGAGCTGTTTTTT
v_gene: TRBV7-2
j_gene: TRBJ2-2
abundance: .
d_gene: TRBD1

CDR3aa: CAISVGSGGLTDTQYF
CDR3nt: TGTGCCATCAGTGTGGGTAGCGGGGGACTCACAGATACGCAGTATTTT
v_gene: TRBV10-3
j_gene: TRBJ2-3
abundance: .
d_gene: TRBD2

CDR3aa: CASSEKQGDQPQHF
CDR3nt: TGTGCTAGCAGCGAGAAACAGGGGGATCAGCCCCAGCATTTT
v_gene: TRBV7-7
j_gene: TRBJ1-5
abundance: many
d_gene: TRBD1

CDR3aa: CASSDRGEKLFF
CDR3nt: TGTGCCAGCAGTGACCGAGGTGAAAAACTGTTTTTT
v_gene: TRBV25-1
j_gene: TRBJ1-4
abundance: many
d_gene: .

CDR3aa: CSAREVTGVTGELFF
CDR3nt: TGCAGTGCTAGAGAGGTGACCGGGGTCACCGGGGAGCTGTTTTTT
v_gene: TRBV20-1
j_gene: TRBJ2-2
abundance: .
d_gene: .

CDR3aa: CASSGQVGPYEQYF
CDR3nt: TGTGCCAGCAGTGGCCAGGTAGGGCCCTACGAGCAGTACTTC
v_gene: TRBV2
j_gene: TRBJ2-7
abundance: many
d_gene: .

CDR3aa: CASRLARTQYF
CDR3nt: TGTGCCAGCAGACTAGCTAGAACGCAGTATTTT
v_gene: TRBV6-5
j_gene: TRBJ2-3
abundance: few
d_gene: .

CDR3aa: CASSPPRDTNTEAFF
CDR3nt: TGTGCCAGCAGCCCCCCTCGTGACACCAACACTGAAGCTTTCTTT
v_gene: TRBV6-5
j_gene: TRBJ1-1
abundance: .
d_gene: .

CDR3aa: CASSYWASGSTDTQYF
CDR3nt: TGTGCCAGCAGTTACTGGGCTAGCGGAAGCACAGATACGCAGTATTTT
v_gene: TRBV6-5
j_gene: TRBJ2-3
abundance: .
d_gene: TRBD2

CDR3aa: CASTPGTGFSGANVLTF
CDR3nt: TGCGCCAGCACTCCCGGGACAGGGTTCTCTGGGGCCAACGTCCTGACTTTC
v_gene: TRBV5-1
j_gene: TRBJ2-6
abundance: many
d_gene: TRBD1

CDR3aa: CASSLLAGASTDTQYF
CDR3nt: TGTGCCAGCAGCCTTCTAGCGGGGGCTAGCACAGATACGCAGTATTTT
v_gene: TRBV7-2
j_gene: TRBJ2-3
abundance: .
d_gene: TRBD2

CDR3aa: CSHEIEGYTF
CDR3nt: TGCAGCCACGAAATAGAGGGCTACACCTTC
v_gene: TRBV20-1
j_gene: TRBJ1-2
abundance: few
d_gene: .

CDR3aa: CASSEWGVGTDTQYF
CDR3nt: TGTGCCAGCAGTGAATGGGGCGTGGGCACAGATACGCAGTATTTT
v_gene: TRBV25-1
j_gene: TRBJ2-3
abundance: .
d_gene: .

CDR3aa: CASSQEWGGSETQYF
CDR3nt: TGCGCCAGCAGCCAAGAATGGGGGGGCTCGGAGACCCAGTACTTC
v_gene: TRBV4-3
j_gene: TRBJ2-5
abundance: many
d_gene: .

CDR3aa: CASSLWPTPAGYYNEQFF
CDR3nt: TGTGCCAGCAGTCTCTGGCCGACTCCAGCGGGGTATTACAATGAGCAGTTCTTC
v_gene: TRBV12-3/TRBV12-4
j_gene: TRBJ2-1
abundance: once
d_gene: TRBD2

CDR3aa: CASSFNIGTDLEAFF
CDR3nt: TGTGCCAGCAGCTTTAATATCGGGACGGACTTAGAAGCTTTCTTT
v_gene: TRBV7-9
j_gene: TRBJ1-1
abundance: few
d_gene: .

CDR3aa: CASSPVKFSQETQYF
CDR3nt: TGTGCCAGCAGCCCCGTGAAGTTCAGCCAAGAGACCCAGTACTTC
v_gene: TRBV11-1
j_gene: TRBJ2-5
abundance: few
d_gene: .

CDR3aa: CASSYSNRLNTEAFF
CDR3nt: TGTGCCAGCAGTTACTCTAACCGGCTGAACACTGAAGCTTTCTTT
v_gene: TRBV6-5
j_gene: TRBJ1-1
abundance: .
d_gene: .

CDR3aa: CAWGKEGSYGYTF
CDR3nt: TGTGCCTGGGGGAAGGAAGGAAGCTATGGCTACACCTTC
v_gene: TRBV30
j_gene: TRBJ1-2
abundance: .
d_gene: .

CDR3aa: CASSVPGSGDSPLHF
CDR3nt: TGTGCCAGCAGCGTCCCGGGTTCCGGTGATTCACCCCTCCACTTT
v_gene: TRBV7-9
j_gene: TRBJ1-6
abundance: .
d_gene: .

CDR3aa: CASSPSRAGAGNTIYF
CDR3nt: TGTGCCAGCTCACCCTCGCGGGCCGGAGCTGGAAACACCATATATTTT
v_gene: TRBV18
j_gene: TRBJ1-3
abundance: few
d_gene: .

CDR3aa: CASSYGLAGETQYF
CDR3nt: TGTGCCAGCAGCTACGGACTAGCGGGGGAGACCCAGTACTTC
v_gene: TRBV7-3
j_gene: TRBJ2-5
abundance: .
d_gene: TRBD2

CDR3aa: CASSQGAGGAFEQYF
CDR3nt: TGTGCCAGCAGCCAAGGGGCAGGGGGCGCCTTCGAGCAGTACTTC
v_gene: TRBV4-2
j_gene: TRBJ2-7
abundance: few
d_gene: TRBD1

CDR3aa: CATSDPREVQPQHF
CDR3nt: TGTGCCACCAGTGATCCCCGGGAGGTGCAGCCCCAGCATTTT
v_gene: TRBV24-1
j_gene: TRBJ1-5
abundance: few
d_gene: .